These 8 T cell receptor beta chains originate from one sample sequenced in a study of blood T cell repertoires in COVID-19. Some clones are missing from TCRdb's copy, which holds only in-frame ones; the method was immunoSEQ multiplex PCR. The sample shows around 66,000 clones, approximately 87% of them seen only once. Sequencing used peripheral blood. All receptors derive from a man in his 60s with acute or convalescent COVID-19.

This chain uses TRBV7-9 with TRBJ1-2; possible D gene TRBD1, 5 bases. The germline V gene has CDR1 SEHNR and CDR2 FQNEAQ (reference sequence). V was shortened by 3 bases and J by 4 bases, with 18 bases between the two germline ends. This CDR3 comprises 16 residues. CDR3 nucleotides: TGTGCCAGCAGCTTCGCAAGCAGGGAAGGGATCTATGGCTACACCTTC. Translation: CASSFASREGIYGYTF. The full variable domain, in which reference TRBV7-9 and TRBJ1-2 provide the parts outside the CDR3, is DTGVSQNPRHKITKRGQNVTFRCDPISEHNRLYWYRQTLGQGPEFLTYFQNEAQLEKSRLLSDRFSAERPKGSFSTLEIQRTEQGDSAMYLCASSFASREGIYGYTFGSGTRLTVV.

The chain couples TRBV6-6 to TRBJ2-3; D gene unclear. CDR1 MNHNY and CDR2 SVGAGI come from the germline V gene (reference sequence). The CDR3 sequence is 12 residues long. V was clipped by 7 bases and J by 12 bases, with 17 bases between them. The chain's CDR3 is CASTPPADLQYF. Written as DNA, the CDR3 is TGTGCCAGCACCCCCCCCGCGGATCTCCAGTATTTT.

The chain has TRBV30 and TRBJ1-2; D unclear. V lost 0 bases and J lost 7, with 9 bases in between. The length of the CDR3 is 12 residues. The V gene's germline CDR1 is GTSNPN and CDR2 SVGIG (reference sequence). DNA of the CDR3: TGTGCCTGGAGTGTACTTGCGGTTGGCTACACCTTC. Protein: CAWSVLAVGYTF.

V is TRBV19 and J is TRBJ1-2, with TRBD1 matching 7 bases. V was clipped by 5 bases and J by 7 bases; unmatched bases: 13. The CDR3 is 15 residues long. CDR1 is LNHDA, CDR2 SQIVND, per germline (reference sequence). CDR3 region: CASSFYRGAPGGYTF. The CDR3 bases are TGTGCCAGTAGTTTCTACAGGGGAGCGCCTGGTGGCTACACCTTC. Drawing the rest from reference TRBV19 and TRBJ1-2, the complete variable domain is DGGITQSPKYLFRKEGQNVTLSCEQNLNHDAMYWYRQDPGQGLRLIYYSQIVNDFQKGDIAEGYSVSREKKESFPLTVTSAQKNPTAFYLCASSFYRGAPGGYTFGSGTRLTVV.

The DNA for the CDR3 is TGTGCCACCAGCCCAAGACAGGGCACACCTGAAGCTTTCTTT. Translation: CATSPRQGTPEAFF. V gene TRBV15 combines with J gene TRBJ1-1; 7 nucleotides line up with TRBD1. CDR1 and CDR2 from the germline V gene are LNHNV and YYDKDF (reference sequence). The CDR3 is 14 residues long. V dropped 5 bases and J dropped 6; count of bases not matched to a gene: 9.

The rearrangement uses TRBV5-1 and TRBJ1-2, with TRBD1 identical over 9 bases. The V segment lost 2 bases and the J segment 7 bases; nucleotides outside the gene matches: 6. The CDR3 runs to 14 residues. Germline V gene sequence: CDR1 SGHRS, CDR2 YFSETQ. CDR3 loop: CASSLTGGVGGYTF. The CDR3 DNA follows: TGCGCCAGCAGCTTAACAGGGGGCGTAGGTGGCTACACCTTC.

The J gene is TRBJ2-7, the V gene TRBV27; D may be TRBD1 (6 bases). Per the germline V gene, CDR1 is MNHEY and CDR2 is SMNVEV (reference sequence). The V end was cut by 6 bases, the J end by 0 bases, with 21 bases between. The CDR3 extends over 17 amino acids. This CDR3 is CASSPSLMTGHSYEQYF. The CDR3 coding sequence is TGTGCCAGCAGCCCAAGCCTTATGACAGGCCACTCCTACGAGCAGTACTTC.

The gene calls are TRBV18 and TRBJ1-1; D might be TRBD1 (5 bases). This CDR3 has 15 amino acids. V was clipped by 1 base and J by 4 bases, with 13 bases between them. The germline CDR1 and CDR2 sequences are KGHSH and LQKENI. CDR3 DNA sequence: TGTGCCAGCTCACCACGTAGGGGCGGTGGCACTGAAGCTTTCTTT. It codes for CASSPRRGGGTEAFF. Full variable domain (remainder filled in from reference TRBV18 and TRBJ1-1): NAGVMQNPRHLVRRRGQEARLRCSPMKGHSHVYWYRQLPEEGLKFMVYLQKENIIDESGMPKERFSAEFPKEGPSILRIQQVVRGDSAAYFCASSPRRGGGTEAFFGQGTRLTVV.